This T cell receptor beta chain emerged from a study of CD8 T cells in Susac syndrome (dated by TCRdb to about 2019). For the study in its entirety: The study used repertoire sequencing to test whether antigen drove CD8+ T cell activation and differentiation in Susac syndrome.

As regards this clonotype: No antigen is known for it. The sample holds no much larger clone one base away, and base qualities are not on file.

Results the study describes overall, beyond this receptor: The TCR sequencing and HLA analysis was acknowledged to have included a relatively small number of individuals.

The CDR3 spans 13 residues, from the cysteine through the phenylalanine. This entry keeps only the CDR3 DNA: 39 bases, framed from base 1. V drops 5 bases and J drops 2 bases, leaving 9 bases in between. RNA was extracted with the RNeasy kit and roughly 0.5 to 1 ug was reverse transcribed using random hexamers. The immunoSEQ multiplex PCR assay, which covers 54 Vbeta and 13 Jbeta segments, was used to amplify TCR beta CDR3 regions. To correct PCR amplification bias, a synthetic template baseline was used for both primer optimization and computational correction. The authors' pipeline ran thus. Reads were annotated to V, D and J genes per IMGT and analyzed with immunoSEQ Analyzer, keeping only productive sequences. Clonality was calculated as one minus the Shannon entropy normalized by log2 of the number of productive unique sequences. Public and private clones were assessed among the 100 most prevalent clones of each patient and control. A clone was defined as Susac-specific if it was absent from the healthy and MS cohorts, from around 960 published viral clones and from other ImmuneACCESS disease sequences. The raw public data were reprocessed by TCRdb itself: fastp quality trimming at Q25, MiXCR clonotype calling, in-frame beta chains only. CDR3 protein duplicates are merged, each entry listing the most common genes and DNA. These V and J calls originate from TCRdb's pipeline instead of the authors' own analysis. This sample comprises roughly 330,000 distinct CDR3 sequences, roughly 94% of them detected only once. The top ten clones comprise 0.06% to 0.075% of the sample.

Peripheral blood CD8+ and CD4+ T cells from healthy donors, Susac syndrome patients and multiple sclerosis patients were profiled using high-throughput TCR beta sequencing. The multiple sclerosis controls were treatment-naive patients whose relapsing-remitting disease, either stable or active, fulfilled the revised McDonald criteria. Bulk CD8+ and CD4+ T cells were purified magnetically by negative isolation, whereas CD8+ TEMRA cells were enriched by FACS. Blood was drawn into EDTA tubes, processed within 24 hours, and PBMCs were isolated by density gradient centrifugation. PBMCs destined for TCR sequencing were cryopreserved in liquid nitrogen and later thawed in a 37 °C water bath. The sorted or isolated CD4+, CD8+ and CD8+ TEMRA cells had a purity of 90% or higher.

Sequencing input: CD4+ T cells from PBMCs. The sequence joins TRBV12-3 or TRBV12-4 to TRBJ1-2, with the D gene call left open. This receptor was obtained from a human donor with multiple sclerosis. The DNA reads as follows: TGTGCCAGCAGTCCACCACCGAACTATGGCTACACCTTC. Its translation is CASSPPPNYGYTF.